This TCR beta chain was sequenced during a study of blood T cells in healthy people across ages. This clonotype showed up just a few times. Sample-barcoded 5' priming and a J-beta primer mix drove a second PCR of roughly 6 to 12 cycles. With 12 random nucleotides, a template-switch adaptor tagged each individual cDNA molecule. Via MiXCR, TCRdb re-called the 5' RACE reads, giving one row per CDR3 protein. The data show some 1.5 million distinct CDR3 sequences, approximately 30% seen once. This receptor was taken from a woman aged 25 to 39 in good health. The sequenced material came from blood.

The CDR3 protein is CASSISGGKPTDTQYF. CDR3 DNA: TGTGCCAGCAGCATTAGCGGGGGCAAGCCCACAGATACGCAGTATTTT. The V gene is TRBV9, the J gene TRBJ2-3, with 9 bases that match TRBD2. Germline V gives CDR1 SGDLS, CDR2 YYNGEE. Trimming cost V 4 bases and J 2 bases; bases outside gene matches: 8. The CDR3 consists of 16 residues.